The 32 T cell receptor beta chains reported below all come from one sample, sequenced in a study of cytomegalovirus exposure and HLA in healthy donors. The PCR ran on 60 Vbeta and 13 Jbeta primers. This table comes from immunoSEQ multiplex PCR, and its TCRdb copy is limited to in-frame clones, with some not included. The data contain fewer than 150,000 clones, around 82% of them singletons. Sequencing used PBMCs. The receptors originated from a middle-aged man in good health and CMV-seropositive.

The V and J genes are TRBV12-2 and TRBJ2-7; TRBD1, the D gene given by the table, was not confirmed from the DNA. TRBV12-2 is assigned pseudogene status. This CDR3 region has 17 residues. The CDR3 DNA follows: TGTGCAAGTCGCTTCTATCATACGACAGACAACTCCTACGAGCAGTACTTC. Protein sequence: CASRFYHTTDNSYEQYF.

The chain combines TRBV27 with TRBJ1-1; TRBD1 aligns across 7 bases. From germline, CDR1 is MNHEY and CDR2 SMNVEV (reference sequence). The J segment lost 1 base and the V segment lost 6 bases, leaving 11 bases of the junction unmatched. This CDR3 comprises 16 residues. The chain's CDR3 is CASSYLTGAPNTEAFF. The CDR3 DNA follows: TGTGCCAGCAGCTATCTCACAGGGGCCCCGAACACTGAAGCTTTCTTT.

V is TRBV7-3 and J is TRBJ2-7, with 9 positions matching TRBD1. Germline V gene lookup returns CDR1 SGHTA and CDR2 FQGTGA. Unmatched junction bases numbered 0, after V lost 3 bases and J lost 3 bases. The CDR3 length is 13 residues. Here the CDR3 DNA reads TGTGCCAGCAGCTTGGACAGGGGCTACGAGCAGTACTTC. Translated: CASSLDRGYEQYF.

This sequence joins TRBV28 and TRBJ1-1, with D perhaps TRBD1 (6 bases). V dropped 5 bases and J dropped 0 bases, with 16 bases sitting between them. CDR1 MDHEN and CDR2 SYDVKM come from the germline V gene. The length of the CDR3 is 16 residues. CDR3 bases: TGTGCCAGCAGTCTTTTGGACAGCCCCATGAACACTGAAGCTTTCTTT. This sequence encodes CASSLLDSPMNTEAFF.

The rearrangement links TRBV6-6 to TRBJ1-1; 9 bases map to TRBD1. J lost 3 bases, V lost 9 bases, and 8 bases had no gene match. From germline, CDR1 is MNHNY and CDR2 SVGAGI (reference sequence). The CDR3 is 14 amino acids. CDR3 nucleotide sequence: TGTGCCAGTATTAAGGACAGGGGCCACACTGAAGCTTTCTTT. This encodes CASIKDRGHTEAFF.

V gene TRBV4-2 combines with J gene TRBJ2-6; D ambiguous. V lost 4 bases, J lost 1 base, and 8 bases lay in between. Germline V CDR1 and CDR2: LGHNA, YNFKEQ. This CDR3 has 15 residues. CDR3 amino acids: CASSPTGSGANVLTF. DNA for the CDR3: TGTGCCAGCAGCCCCACCGGGTCTGGGGCCAACGTCCTGACTTTC.

The rearrangement uses TRBV25-1 and TRBJ2-3; 7 bases are a match to TRBD2. CDR1 is MGHDK, CDR2 SYGVNS, per germline. Trimming took 3 bases from V and 4 from J; bases not matched to a gene: 1. The CDR3 is 13 residues long. The CDR3 sequence is CASSDLAADTQYF. The CDR3 DNA sequence: TGTGCCAGCAGTGATCTAGCGGCAGATACGCAGTATTTT.

The chain couples TRBV5-4 to TRBJ2-5, with 7 nucleotides matching TRBD1. Germline-derived CDR1 and CDR2 are SGHNT and YYREEE (reference sequence). V dropped 3 bases and J dropped 1; count of bases not matched to a gene: 9. The CDR3 extends over 16 amino acids. CDR3 in DNA: TGTGCCAGCAGCTCTGGCCCGACAGGGCCCCAAGAGACCCAGTACTTC. Amino acid sequence: CASSSGPTGPQETQYF. The full variable domain, completed using reference TRBV5-4 and TRBJ2-5, is ETGVTQSPTHLIKTRGQQVTLRCSSQSGHNTVSWYQQALGQGPQFIFQYYREEENGRGNFPPRFSGLQFPNYSSELNVNALELDDSALYLCASSSGPTGPQETQYFGPGTRLLVL.

This chain uses TRBV18 with TRBJ1-1, with 11 bases matching TRBD1. The germline CDR1 and CDR2 sequences are KGHSH and LQKENI. V shed 3 bases, J shed 4 bases, and the junction held 4 bases outside the gene matches. The CDR3 is 15 amino acids. CDR3 coding DNA: TGTGCCAGCTCACCCCGGACAGGGGGCGGCACTGAAGCTTTCTTT. It is translated as CASSPRTGGGTEAFF.

The V call is TRBV7-6, the J call TRBJ1-2; TRBD1 might be the D (5 bases). This CDR3 has 15 amino acids. Trimming shortened V by 1 base and J by 0 bases, and 9 bases separated the two germline ends. Germline loops: CDR1 SGHVS, CDR2 FNYEAQ. In DNA, the CDR3 is TGTGCCAGCAGCTTAGAGGCAGGGCCTAACTATGGCTACACCTTC. Its protein is CASSLEAGPNYGYTF.

The chain carries TRBV5-6 and TRBJ2-1, with TRBD2 matching over 12 bases. V gave up 0 bases and J gave up 8 bases; unmatched junction bases: 9. The CDR3 spans 17 residues. Germline CDR1 SGHDT, CDR2 YYEEEE. In DNA form, the CDR3 reads TGTGCCAGCAGCTTGGCCAAATGGACTAGCGGGGAGGATGAGCAGTTCTTC. This sequence encodes CASSLAKWTSGEDEQFF.

V and J are TRBV27 and TRBJ2-7; 9 bases fit TRBD1. Trimming took 5 bases from V and 5 from J; bases not matched to a gene: 13. CDR3 length equals 16 residues. Per the germline V gene, CDR1 is MNHEY and CDR2 is SMNVEV (reference sequence). CDR3: CASSPLGGTGKHEQYF. The CDR3 bases are TGTGCCAGCAGTCCTCTAGGGGGGACAGGGAAACACGAGCAGTACTTC.

Only one count was recorded for this clone. V usage is TRBV28 and J usage is TRBJ2-7; TRBD1 matches 8 bases. The V gene end was trimmed by 3 bases and the J gene end by 3 bases; junction bases not matched to a gene: 4. CDR3 length equals 14 residues. Germline assignment: CDR1 MDHEN and CDR2 SYDVKM. The CDR3 sequence: CASSLDRVVYEQYF. In nucleotides, the CDR3 is TGTGCCAGCAGTTTGGACAGGGTCGTCTACGAGCAGTACTTC. The whole variable domain, remainder taken from reference TRBV28 and TRBJ2-7, is DVKVTQSSRYLVKRTGEKVFLECVQDMDHENMFWYRQDPGLGLRLIYFSYDVKMKEKGDIPEGYSVSREKKERFSLILESASTNQTSMYLCASSLDRVVYEQYFGPGTRLTVT.

V usage is TRBV5-1 and J usage is TRBJ2-7; 7 nucleotides align to TRBD1. This CDR3 is built from 15 residues. Per the germline V gene, CDR1 is SGHRS and CDR2 is YFSETQ. The junction had 7 bases not matched to a gene; V was cut back by 4 bases and J by 0 bases. CDR3 bases: TGCGCCAGCAGCCCGGAGACAGGGACCTCCTACGAGCAGTACTTC. Translation: CASSPETGTSYEQYF.

J is TRBJ2-1 and V is TRBV6-5, with a tentative D call TRBD1 (6 bases). With 7 bases removed from V and 5 bases from J, the gap between germline ends came to 18 bases. This CDR3 has 15 amino acids. Germline lookup yields CDR1 MNHEY and CDR2 SVGAGI. The chain's CDR3 is CASTEGVLRNNEQFF. The CDR3 DNA follows: TGTGCCAGCACCGAGGGGGTCCTTCGGAACAATGAGCAGTTCTTC.

This clone appeared a few times. The chain uses TRBV4-3 and TRBJ2-3; D is unresolved. The germline gives CDR1 LGHNA, CDR2 YSLEER. This CDR3 comprises 13 residues. The V and J ends lost 6 bases and 1 base respectively, with 8 bases between them. The CDR3 protein is CASSTTRTDTQYF. Written as DNA, the CDR3 is TGCGCCAGCAGTACTACCCGCACAGATACGCAGTATTTT.

The CDR3 here is CASSQDLRGVGETQYF. CDR3 sequence (DNA): TGCGCCAGCAGCCAAGATCTAAGGGGTGTTGGAGAGACCCAGTACTTC. The rearrangement uses TRBV4-1 and TRBJ2-5, with D possibly matching TRBD1 (5 bases). Germline lookup yields CDR1 MGHRA and CDR2 YSYEKL. Trimming took 0 bases from V and 4 from J, leaving 15 bases between them. This CDR3 has 16 amino acids.

As to this clone: Distinct nucleotide sequences in the sample also encode this CDR3. The V and J genes are TRBV4-3 and TRBJ2-7; a weak D match, TRBD2 (6 bases). Trimming took off 0 bases at V and 1 base at J, with 10 bases between the two ends. The CDR3 spans 15 residues. The germline CDR1 and CDR2 sequences are LGHNA and YSLEER. CDR3 DNA sequence: TGCGCCAGCAGCCAAGATGGGGACTCTTCCTACGAGCAGTACTTC. It encodes CASSQDGDSSYEQYF.

The gene calls are TRBV7-9 and TRBJ2-2; 9 nucleotides align to TRBD1. The germline CDR1 and CDR2 sequences are SEHNR and FQNEAQ (reference sequence). V gave up 5 bases and J gave up 3 bases; unmatched junction bases: 13. The CDR3 is 18 residues long. The CDR3 sequence is CASSQSTGGGPYTGELFF. CDR3 DNA: TGTGCCAGCAGCCAATCGACAGGGGGAGGGCCGTACACCGGGGAGCTGTTTTTT.

This sequence joins TRBV7-6 and TRBJ1-4, with D uncertain. The CDR3 is 12 residues long. The germline gives CDR1 SGHVS, CDR2 FNYEAQ. Trimming stripped 4 bases from V and 4 bases from J, with 4 bases between. DNA for the CDR3: TGTGCCAGCAGCTCCTATAATGAAAAACTGTTTTTT. Translating it yields CASSSYNEKLFF.

The chain carries TRBV5-1 and TRBJ2-5; 7 nucleotides line up with TRBD1. Germline V CDR1 and CDR2: SGHRS, YFSETQ. V lost 4 bases to trimming and J lost 2 bases; unmatched junction nucleotides: 8. This CDR3 has 15 amino acids. CDR3 protein: CASSPMGQNQETQYF. The DNA of the CDR3 is TGCGCCAGCAGCCCGATGGGACAGAATCAAGAGACCCAGTACTTC.

Concerning this clone itself: Germline and junction disagree at one end, which may indicate a read error. The chain uses TRBV2 and TRBJ2-5; 12 positions match TRBD2. The CDR3 has 13 amino acids. Germline V gene lookup returns CDR1 SNHLY and CDR2 FYNNEI. In nucleotides, the CDR3 is TGTGCCCGCAGGACTAGCGGGGCGGGAGAGCAGTACTTC. The encoded protein is CARRTSGAGEQYF.

The gene calls are TRBV7-2 and TRBJ1-2, with D unresolved. CDR3 length: 12 residues. Trimming stripped 2 bases from V and 2 bases from J, with 3 bases between. Germline V lookup: CDR1 SGHTA, CDR2 FQGNSA. CDR3 DNA: TGTGCCAGCAGCTTATCGAACTATGGCTACACCTTC. Translating gives CASSLSNYGYTF. Variable domain in full (rest from reference TRBV7-2 and TRBJ1-2): GAGVSQSPSNKVTEKGKDVELRCDPISGHTALYWYRQSLGQGLEFLIYFQGNSAPDKSGLPSDRFSAERTGGSVSTLTIQRTQQEDSAVYLCASSLSNYGYTFGSGTRLTVV.

This chain joins TRBV7-6 and TRBJ2-5; no clear D gene. The germline CDR1 and CDR2 sequences are SGHVS and FNYEAQ. This CDR3 has 13 residues. V was shortened by 8 bases and J by 5 bases, with 15 bases between the two germline ends. Here the CDR3 DNA reads TGTGCCAGCGGTGGGTCTAGAAGGGAGACCCAGTACTTC. Translated: CASGGSRRETQYF.

The chain employs TRBV5-1 and TRBJ2-7; 10 nucleotides align to TRBD1. The germline gives CDR1 SGHRS, CDR2 YFSETQ. This CDR3 region has 15 residues. V lost 3 bases to trimming and J lost 5 bases; unmatched junction nucleotides: 8. DNA of the CDR3: TGCGCCAGCAGCTCGAGGACAGGGGGGTCCCACGAGCAGTACTTC. The encoded protein is CASSSRTGGSHEQYF.

The rearrangement joins TRBV30 to TRBJ2-7; 9 bases line up with TRBD1. This CDR3 comprises 14 residues. V lost 3 bases to trimming and J lost 6 bases; unmatched junction nucleotides: 9. The germline V gene has CDR1 GTSNPN and CDR2 SVGIG (reference sequence). CDR3 bases: TGTGCCTGGAGCCTCGGGACAGGGTTTCGCGAGCAGTACTTC. Protein product: CAWSLGTGFREQYF.

The chain carries TRBV15 and TRBJ1-5, with 8 bases identical to TRBD1. Germline CDR1 reads LNHNV; CDR2 reads YYDKDF (reference sequence). Germline trimming cut 3 bases from V and 0 bases from J; bases unmatched to any gene: 1. The CDR3 is made up of 15 amino acids. CDR3 sequence reads: CATSRDRASNQPQHF. The CDR3 DNA reads as TGTGCCACCAGCAGGGACAGGGCTAGCAATCAGCCCCAGCATTTT.

The chain combines TRBV9 with TRBJ1-2, with a weak D call TRBD1 (6 bases). The ends were cut back, 1 base at V and 4 bases at J, with 14 bases in the middle. Germline V lookup: CDR1 SGDLS, CDR2 YYNGEE. CDR3 length: 15 residues. This chain's CDR3 is CASSVRDDRSYGYTF. CDR3 DNA sequence: TGTGCCAGCAGCGTAAGAGACGACAGGAGCTATGGCTACACCTTC.

This clone was observed once. The chain has TRBV4-1 and TRBJ1-3, with 9 bases identical to TRBD1. CDR1 and CDR2 (germline): MGHRA, YSYEKL. This CDR3 contains 16 residues. The V and J ends lost 0 bases and 1 base, in that order; junction bases with no gene match: 1. CDR3 DNA sequence: TGCGCCAGCAGCCAAGAGGGACAGGGTTCTGGAAACACCATATATTTT. It encodes CASSQEGQGSGNTIYF.

The sample holds one count of this clone. This chain joins TRBV6-6 and TRBJ2-1; 11 positions match TRBD1. This CDR3 has 16 amino acids. Per the germline V gene, CDR1 is MNHNY and CDR2 is SVGAGI (reference sequence). V shed 6 bases, J shed 3 bases, and the junction held 7 bases outside the gene matches. CDR3 nucleotides: TGTGCCAGCAGATATACCGGGACAGGGGGCTACAATGAGCAGTTCTTC. Translating gives CASRYTGTGGYNEQFF.

The chain joins TRBV13 to TRBJ2-1, with 9 bases matching TRBD2. In germline, CDR1 is PRHDT, CDR2 FYEKMQ (reference sequence). V gave up 4 bases and J gave up 5 bases; unmatched junction bases: 15. The CDR3 extends over 18 amino acids. CDR3 sequence (DNA): TGTGCCAGCAGCTCAAGGGATCGGCGGGAGGGCCTAAACAATGAGCAGTTCTTC. Amino acids: CASSSRDRREGLNNEQFF.

The V and J genes are TRBV5-1 and TRBJ2-7; the match to TRBD2 covers 12 bases. Looked up from germline, CDR1 is SGHRS and CDR2 is YFSETQ. CDR3 length equals 18 residues. V trimming: 3 bases; J trimming: 6 bases; junction bases outside the gene matches: 16. In nucleotides, the CDR3 is TGCGCCAGCAGCTCACTAGCGGGGGGCTTTGTAGTTGGTTCCGAGCAGTACTTC. Protein product: CASSSLAGGFVVGSEQYF.